The 7 T cell receptor beta chains reported below all come from one sample, sequenced in a study of shared clonotypes between healthy human individuals. Using immunoSEQ multiplex PCR, the repertoire was profiled, and TCRdb retains in-frame clones only, with some absent. The sample holds 2 million to 2.5 million clones; 90% to 96% are singletons and the top ten take about 0.13%. The sample comprised naive CD4+ T cells sorted from blood. Subset denoted: CD45RA+ positively selected. The receptors come from a man younger than 35 in good health.

V and J are TRBV29-1 and TRBJ2-5; D remains ambiguous. The ends were cut back, 7 bases at V and 2 bases at J, with 5 bases in the middle. CDR1 is SQVTM and CDR2 is ANQGSEA in the germline V gene. This CDR3 comprises 10 residues. Here the CDR3 DNA reads TGCAGCGCTTTTCAAGAGACCCAGTACTTC. Translated: CSAFQETQYF.

The chain couples TRBV5-4 to TRBJ1-2, with 7 bases fitting TRBD1. Germline CDR1 reads SGHNT; CDR2 reads YYREEE (reference sequence). CDR3 size: 12 residues. Trimming cost V 4 bases and J 6 bases; bases outside gene matches: 3. CDR3 DNA: TGTGCCAGCAGCCGACAGGGTGATGGCTACACCTTC. This codes for CASSRQGDGYTF.

The rearrangement links TRBV18 to TRBJ2-5; TRBD2 is a possible D gene (6 bases). Looked up from germline, CDR1 is KGHSH and CDR2 is LQKENI. The CDR3 length is 15 residues. The V and J ends lost 2 bases and 1 base respectively, with 11 bases between them. CDR3 loop: CASSPFSSGQETQYF. The CDR3 nucleotides read TGTGCCAGCTCACCATTTAGTAGCGGCCAAGAGACCCAGTACTTC.

V usage is TRBV6-6 and J usage is TRBJ2-2; 9 bases agree with TRBD2. This CDR3 comprises 16 residues. Per germline, CDR1 MNHNY and CDR2 SVGAGI (reference sequence). J gave up 4 bases and V 7 bases, and 10 bases lay outside the gene matches. CDR3 region: CASTGLATVGTGELFF. In nucleotides, the CDR3 is TGTGCCAGCACTGGACTAGCGACGGTGGGCACCGGGGAGCTGTTTTTT.

The V and J genes are TRBV6-5 and TRBJ1-2; possibly TRBD1 for D (6 bases). V gave up 4 bases and J gave up 8 bases, with 23 bases separating them. The CDR3 runs to 16 residues. In germline, CDR1 is MNHEY, CDR2 SVGAGI. CDR3 in amino acids: CASSLGRQARAGGYTF. The CDR3 coding sequence is TGTGCCAGCAGTTTGGGGAGACAGGCCCGGGCAGGGGGCTACACCTTC.

The chain carries TRBV6-1 and TRBJ2-7; no clear D. Germline CDR1 MNHNS, CDR2 SASEGT. Trimming removed 8 bases at V and 5 bases at J, with 22 bases between. This CDR3 has 15 residues. The CDR3 nucleotides are TGTGCCAGCCAAATCTTATTAGGATCCCCCAACGAGCAGTACTTC. This gives the protein CASQILLGSPNEQYF.

J is TRBJ2-7 and V is TRBV18; 7 nucleotides align to TRBD2. This CDR3 has 14 residues. J lost 7 bases, V lost 3 bases, and 9 bases had no gene match. CDR1 and CDR2 (germline): KGHSH, LQKENI. This CDR3 is CASSPVAGVGEQYF. The CDR3 DNA sequence: TGTGCCAGCTCACCGGTAGCGGGCGTCGGAGAGCAGTACTTC.